This TCR beta chain was sequenced for a study of neurological immune-mediated disorders. This CDR3 region has 14 residues. V was shortened by 0 bases and J by 3 bases, with 8 bases between the two germline ends. This clonotype was counted many times. TCRdb independently ran MiXCR on the 5' RACE reads; one entry per CDR3 protein. Of about 92,000 distinct CDR3 sequences in the sample, around 3.6% were seen once. The receptor was isolated from a woman aged 45-65 years with multiple sclerosis. This sequence joins TRBV12-3 or TRBV12-4 and TRBJ2-5; no firm D call. The sequenced sample was PBMCs. The DNA of the CDR3 is TGTGCCAGCAGTTTAGCGCCAGGAGAAGAGACCCAGTACTTC. Amino acids: CASSLAPGEETQYF.